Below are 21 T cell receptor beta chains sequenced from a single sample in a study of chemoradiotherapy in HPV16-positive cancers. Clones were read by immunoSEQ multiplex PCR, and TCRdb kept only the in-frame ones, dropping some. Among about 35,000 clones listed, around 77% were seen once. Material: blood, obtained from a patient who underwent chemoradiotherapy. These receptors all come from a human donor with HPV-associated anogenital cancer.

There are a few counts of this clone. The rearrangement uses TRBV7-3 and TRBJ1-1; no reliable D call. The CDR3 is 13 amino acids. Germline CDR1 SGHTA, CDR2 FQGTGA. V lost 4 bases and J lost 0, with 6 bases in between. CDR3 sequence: CASSSTVNTEAFF. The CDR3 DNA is TGTGCCAGCAGCTCCACAGTGAACACTGAAGCTTTCTTT.

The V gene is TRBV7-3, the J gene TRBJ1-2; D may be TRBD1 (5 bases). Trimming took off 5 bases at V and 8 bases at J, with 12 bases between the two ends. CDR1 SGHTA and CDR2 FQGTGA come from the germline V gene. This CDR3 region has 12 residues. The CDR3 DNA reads TGTGCCAGCAGCCCCCCTCGGGGGGGCTACACCTTC. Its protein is CASSPPRGGYTF.

CDR3: CASSWLGGGHNYGYTF. Here the CDR3 DNA reads TGTGCCAGCAGCTGGCTGGGGGGAGGGCACAACTATGGCTACACCTTC. The genes are TRBV13 and TRBJ1-2, with TRBD1 as a possible D gene (5 bases). From germline, CDR1 is PRHDT and CDR2 FYEKMQ (reference sequence). This CDR3 spans 16 amino acids. Trimming took off 4 bases at V and 2 bases at J, with 17 bases between the two ends.

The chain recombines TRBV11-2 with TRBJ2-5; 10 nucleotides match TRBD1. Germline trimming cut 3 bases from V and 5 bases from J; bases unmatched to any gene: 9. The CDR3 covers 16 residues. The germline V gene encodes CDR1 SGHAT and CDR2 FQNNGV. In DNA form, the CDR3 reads TGTGCCAGCAGCTTTGGGACAGGGGTTCGGGGTGAGACCCAGTACTTC. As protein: CASSFGTGVRGETQYF.

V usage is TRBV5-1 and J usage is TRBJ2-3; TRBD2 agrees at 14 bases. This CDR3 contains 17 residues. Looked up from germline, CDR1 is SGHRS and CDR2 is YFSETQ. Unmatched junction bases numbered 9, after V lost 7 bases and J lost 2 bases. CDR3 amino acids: CASGGLAGGSITDTQYF. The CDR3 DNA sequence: TGCGCCAGCGGAGGACTAGCGGGGGGCTCGATCACAGATACGCAGTATTTT.

The CDR3 bases are TGCAGCGCTTCCGGCCCCGGAGGGGCAGAAGGAGCCAAAAACATTCAGTACTTC. This gives the protein CSASGPGGAEGAKNIQYF. The chain couples TRBV29-1 to TRBJ2-4; D may be TRBD2 (6 bases). Germline V gene sequence: CDR1 SQVTM, CDR2 ANQGSEA. V was trimmed by 7 bases and J by 0 bases, leaving 25 bases between them. CDR3 length: 18 residues. The whole variable domain, remainder taken from reference TRBV29-1 and TRBJ2-4, is SAVISQKPSRDICQRGTSLTIQCQVDSQVTMMFWYRQQPGQSLTLIATANQGSEATYESGFVIDKFPISRPNLTFSTLTVSNMSPEDSSIYLCSASGPGGAEGAKNIQYFGAGTRLSVL.

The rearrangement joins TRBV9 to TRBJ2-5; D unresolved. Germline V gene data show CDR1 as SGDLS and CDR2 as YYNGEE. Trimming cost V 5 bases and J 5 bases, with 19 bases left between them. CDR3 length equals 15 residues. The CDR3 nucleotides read TGTGCCAGCAGTAGTGATGTGTTGGCTTCGGAGACCCAGTACTTC. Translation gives CASSSDVLASETQYF.

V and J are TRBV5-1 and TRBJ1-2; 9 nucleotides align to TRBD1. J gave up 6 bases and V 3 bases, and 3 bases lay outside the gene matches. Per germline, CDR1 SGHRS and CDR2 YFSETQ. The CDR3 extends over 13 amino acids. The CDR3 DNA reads TGCGCCAGCAGCTGGGGGACAGGGAATGGCTACACCTTC. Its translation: CASSWGTGNGYTF.

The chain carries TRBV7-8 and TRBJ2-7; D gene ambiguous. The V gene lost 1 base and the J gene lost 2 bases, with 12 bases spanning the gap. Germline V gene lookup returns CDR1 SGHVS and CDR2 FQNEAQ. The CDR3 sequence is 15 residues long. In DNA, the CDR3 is TGTGCCAGCAGCTTAGGAGGCGCGGTGACCTACGAGCAGTACTTC. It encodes CASSLGGAVTYEQYF.

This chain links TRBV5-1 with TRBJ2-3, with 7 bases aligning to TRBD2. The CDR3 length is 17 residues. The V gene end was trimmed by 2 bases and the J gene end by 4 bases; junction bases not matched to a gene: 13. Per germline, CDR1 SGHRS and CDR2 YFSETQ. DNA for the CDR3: TGCGCCAGCAGCTTACCTCGCGGGGGTCTGTTCGCAGATACGCAGTATTTT. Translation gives CASSLPRGGLFADTQYF.

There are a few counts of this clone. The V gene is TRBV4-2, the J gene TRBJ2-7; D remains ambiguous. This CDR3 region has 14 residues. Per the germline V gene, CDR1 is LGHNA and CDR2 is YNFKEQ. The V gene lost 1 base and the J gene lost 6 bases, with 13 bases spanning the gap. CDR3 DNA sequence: TGTGCCAGCAGCCAAGGGAAATGGTCGGGCGAGCAGTACTTC. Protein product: CASSQGKWSGEQYF.

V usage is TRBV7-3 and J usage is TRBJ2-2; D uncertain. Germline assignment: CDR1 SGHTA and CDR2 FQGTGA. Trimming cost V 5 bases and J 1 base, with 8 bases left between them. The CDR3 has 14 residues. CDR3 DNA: TGTGCCAGCAGCCCCACGGGGAACACCGGGGAGCTGTTTTTT. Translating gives CASSPTGNTGELFF.

The CDR3 nucleotides are TGCGCCAGCAGCTCGATGGGCTCCAGAGAGCAGTACTTC. Its translation is CASSSMGSREQYF. The chain couples TRBV5-1 to TRBJ2-7; D gene uncertain. Germline loops: CDR1 SGHRS, CDR2 YFSETQ. V was clipped by 3 bases and J by 7 bases, with 14 bases between them. The CDR3 has 13 residues.

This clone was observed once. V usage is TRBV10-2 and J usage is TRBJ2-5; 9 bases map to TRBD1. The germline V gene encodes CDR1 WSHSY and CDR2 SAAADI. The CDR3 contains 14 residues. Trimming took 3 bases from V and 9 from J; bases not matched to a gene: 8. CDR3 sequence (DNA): TGCGCCAGCAGTGATCTGAAACAGGGGGCGCCCCAGTACTTC. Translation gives CASSDLKQGAPQYF.

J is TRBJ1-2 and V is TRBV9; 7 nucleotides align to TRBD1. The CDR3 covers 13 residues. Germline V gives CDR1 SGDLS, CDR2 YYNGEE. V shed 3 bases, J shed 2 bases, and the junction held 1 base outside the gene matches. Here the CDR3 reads CASSATGNYGYTF. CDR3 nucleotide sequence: TGTGCCAGCAGCGCGACAGGGAACTATGGCTACACCTTC. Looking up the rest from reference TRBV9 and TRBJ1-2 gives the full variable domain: DSGVTQTPKHLITATGQRVTLRCSPRSGDLSVYWYQQSLDQGLQFLIQYYNGEERAKGNILERFSAQQFPDLHSELNLSSLELGDSALYFCASSATGNYGYTFGSGTRLTVV.

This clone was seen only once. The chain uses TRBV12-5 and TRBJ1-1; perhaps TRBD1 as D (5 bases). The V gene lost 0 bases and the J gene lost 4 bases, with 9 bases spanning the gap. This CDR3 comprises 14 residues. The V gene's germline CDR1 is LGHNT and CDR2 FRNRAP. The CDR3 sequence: CASGLVSGATEAFF. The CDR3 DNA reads TGTGCTAGTGGTTTGGTAAGTGGGGCCACTGAAGCTTTCTTT.

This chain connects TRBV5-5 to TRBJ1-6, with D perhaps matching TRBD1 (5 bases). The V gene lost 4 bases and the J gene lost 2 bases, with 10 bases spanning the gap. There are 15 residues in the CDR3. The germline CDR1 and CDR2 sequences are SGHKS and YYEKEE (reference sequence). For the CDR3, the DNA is TGTGCCAGCAGCCCGCGACAGACCTATAATTCACCCCTCCACTTT. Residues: CASSPRQTYNSPLHF.

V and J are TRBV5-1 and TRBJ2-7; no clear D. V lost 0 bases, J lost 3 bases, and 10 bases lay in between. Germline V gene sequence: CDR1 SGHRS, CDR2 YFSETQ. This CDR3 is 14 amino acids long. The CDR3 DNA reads TGCGCCAGCAGCTTGGACCCTTCTAACTACGAGCAGTACTTC. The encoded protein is CASSLDPSNYEQYF.

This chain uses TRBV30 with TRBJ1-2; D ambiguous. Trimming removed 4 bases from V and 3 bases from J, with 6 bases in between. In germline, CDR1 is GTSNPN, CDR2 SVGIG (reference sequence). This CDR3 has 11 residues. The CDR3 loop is CAWKIHYGYTF. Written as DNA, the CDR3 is TGTGCCTGGAAGATCCACTATGGCTACACCTTC.

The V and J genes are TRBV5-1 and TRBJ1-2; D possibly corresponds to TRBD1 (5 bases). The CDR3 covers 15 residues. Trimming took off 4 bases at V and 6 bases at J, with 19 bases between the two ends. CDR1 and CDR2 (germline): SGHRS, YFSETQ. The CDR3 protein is CASSVEGAGRDGYTF. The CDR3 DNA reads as TGCGCCAGCAGCGTGGAGGGCGCAGGGCGGGATGGCTACACCTTC. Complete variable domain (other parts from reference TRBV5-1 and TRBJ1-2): KAGVTQTPRYLIKTRGQQVTLSCSPISGHRSVSWYQQTPGQGLQFLFEYFSETQRNKGNFPGRFSGRQFSNSRSEMNVSTLELGDSALYLCASSVEGAGRDGYTFGSGTRLTVV.

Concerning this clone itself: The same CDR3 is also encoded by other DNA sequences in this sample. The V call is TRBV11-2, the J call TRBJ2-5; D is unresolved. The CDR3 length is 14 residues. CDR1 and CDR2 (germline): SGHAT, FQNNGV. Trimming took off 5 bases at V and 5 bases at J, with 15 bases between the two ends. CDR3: CASSLRNSEETQYF. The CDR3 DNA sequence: TGTGCCAGCAGCCTAAGGAACAGTGAGGAGACCCAGTACTTC.